A single sample gave rise to the 20 T cell receptor beta chains below, sequenced in a study of control samples from healthy donors and cancer patients. Sequencing used immunoSEQ multiplex PCR; TCRdb keeps in-frame clones, though not all of them. Of 150,000 to 200,000 clones in the sample, approximately 91% were seen once. Sequences were obtained from blood. The receptors originated from a woman aged 40-49 years in good health.

Concerning this clone: Other DNA variants within this sample encode the same CDR3. V gene TRBV5-1 combines with J gene TRBJ2-7; D is perhaps TRBD1 (5 bases). This CDR3 has 14 amino acids. The V end lost 1 base, the J end lost 0 bases, and 8 bases lay between the germline ends. Germline V gene sequence: CDR1 SGHRS, CDR2 YFSETQ. In nucleotides, the CDR3 is TGCGCCAGCAGCTTGACAGGTAGCTCCTACGAGCAGTACTTC. Encoded protein: CASSLTGSSYEQYF.

CDR3 loop: CASSPPGDTEAFF. DNA for the CDR3: TGTGCCAGCAGCCCCCCAGGGGACACTGAAGCTTTCTTT. The rearrangement links TRBV9 to TRBJ1-1, with TRBD1 as a possible D gene (6 bases). Per germline, CDR1 SGDLS and CDR2 YYNGEE. The CDR3 is 13 amino acids. V lost 4 bases and J lost 3, with 10 bases in between.

This sequence joins TRBV13 and TRBJ1-4; D might be TRBD1 (5 bases). Trimming removed 5 bases at V and 8 bases at J, with 12 bases between. Germline loops: CDR1 PRHDT, CDR2 FYEKMQ (reference sequence). The length of the CDR3 is 13 residues. The CDR3 region is CASSPGGVEKLFF. In DNA form, the CDR3 reads TGTGCCAGCAGCCCCGGGGGAGTGGAAAAACTGTTTTTT.

The rearrangement joins TRBV15 to TRBJ1-5, with no clear D. V lost 5 bases and J lost 1, with 15 bases in between. Germline assignment: CDR1 LNHNV and CDR2 YYDKDF (reference sequence). CDR3 length equals 16 residues. Here the CDR3 reads CATSFQTGMSNQPQHF. The CDR3 nucleotides are TGTGCCACCAGCTTCCAGACGGGGATGAGCAATCAGCCCCAGCATTTT.

The chain links TRBV2 to TRBJ1-5; possibly TRBD1 for D (5 bases). Per germline, CDR1 SNHLY and CDR2 FYNNEI. The CDR3 is made up of 14 amino acids. V was cut by 8 bases and J by 0 bases, with 11 bases left in between. DNA of the CDR3: TGTGCCAGCTTAGCAGGGAATAGCAATCAGCCCCAGCATTTT. Encoded protein: CASLAGNSNQPQHF.

The rearrangement links TRBV6-6 to TRBJ1-2, with D hard to call. Per the germline V gene, CDR1 is MNHNY and CDR2 is SVGAGI (reference sequence). The germline V and J ends were trimmed by 6 bases and 6 bases, with 8 bases remaining between them. The CDR3 is 11 residues long. The CDR3 DNA reads TGTGCCAGCAGGTTGACGAATGGCTACACCTTC. It is translated as CASRLTNGYTF.

The chain has TRBV21-1 and TRBJ1-5; TRBD1, the D gene given by the table, was not confirmed from the DNA. TRBV21-1 is designated a pseudogene. CDR3 length: 19 amino acids. CDR3 nucleotides: TGTGCCAGCAGCTCTTCGGACAGGGCTATACTCTATAGCAATCAGCCCCAGCATTTT. Protein: CASSSSDRAILYSNQPQHF.

The rearrangement uses TRBV11-3 and TRBJ2-2, with 11 bases lining up with TRBD2. CDR3 length: 15 amino acids. The V and J ends lost 2 bases and 5 bases, in that order; junction bases with no gene match: 1. Germline V gives CDR1 SGHNT, CDR2 YENEEA. As DNA, the CDR3 is TGTGCCAGCAGCTTACTAGCGGGGGGAACCGGGGAGCTGTTTTTT. Amino acids: CASSLLAGGTGELFF.

The V and J genes are TRBV7-9 and TRBJ1-2; D gene uncertain. The CDR3 totals 13 residues. V dropped 3 bases and J dropped 2 bases, with 7 bases sitting between them. Germline CDR1 SEHNR, CDR2 FQNEAQ (reference sequence). The CDR3 DNA reads TGTGCCAGCAGCTTTAAGCAGAACTATGGCTACACCTTC. The encoded protein is CASSFKQNYGYTF.

This chain connects TRBV2 to TRBJ1-1; tentatively, D is TRBD1 (5 bases). This CDR3 contains 12 residues. The germline V and J ends were trimmed by 8 bases and 5 bases, with 12 bases remaining between them. CDR1 and CDR2 from the germline V gene are SNHLY and FYNNEI. CDR3 in DNA: TGTGCCAGCCGAGGTGGGGGGACTGAAGCTTTCTTT. Residues: CASRGGGTEAFF.

The chain uses TRBV12-2 and TRBJ2-3; the D call of TRBD2 is as the table states it, not checked on the DNA. TRBV12-2 is a pseudogene. This CDR3 region has 17 residues. The CDR3 DNA sequence: TGTGCAAGTCGCCAAACGACTGGGGGGACTAGCACAGATACGCAGTATTTT. It yields the protein CASRQTTGGTSTDTQYF.

The gene calls are TRBV4-2 and TRBJ1-3; 7 bases agree with TRBD1. V lost 2 bases to trimming and J lost 0 bases; unmatched junction nucleotides: 7. The CDR3 extends over 17 amino acids. Germline assignment: CDR1 LGHNA and CDR2 YNFKEQ. CDR3 sequence (DNA): TGTGCCAGCAGCCAACAACCTACAGGGGTCTCTGGAAACACCATATATTTT. Its protein is CASSQQPTGVSGNTIYF.

The chain combines TRBV6-1 with TRBJ1-5; perhaps TRBD1 as D (6 bases). Germline V gene lookup returns CDR1 MNHNS and CDR2 SASEGT. The V end lost 2 bases, the J end lost 5 bases, and 19 bases lay between the germline ends. The CDR3 consists of 17 residues. The CDR3 here is CASSEPHWGQTHQPQHF. CDR3 nucleotide sequence: TGTGCCAGCAGTGAACCGCACTGGGGGCAGACTCATCAGCCCCAGCATTTT.

This clone has just one count. The chain links TRBV6-6 to TRBJ2-7; 9 nucleotides agree with TRBD2. V lost 7 bases to trimming and J lost 2 bases; unmatched junction nucleotides: 12. The CDR3 is 16 amino acids. From germline, CDR1 is MNHNY and CDR2 SVGAGI (reference sequence). The CDR3 region has the DNA TGTGCCAGCACCACCCAAAGCGGGGGGCTTCCCTACGAGCAGTACTTC. Translation gives CASTTQSGGLPYEQYF.

V and J are TRBV6-1 and TRBJ1-4, with a possible D match to TRBD1 (6 bases). Trimming removed 2 bases from V and 8 bases from J, with 15 bases in between. The CDR3 length is 15 residues. Germline V lookup: CDR1 MNHNS, CDR2 SASEGT. CDR3 amino acids: CASSEQRTVSEKLFF. The DNA for the CDR3 is TGTGCCAGCAGTGAACAAAGGACAGTGTCAGAAAAACTGTTTTTT.

The chain links TRBV19 to TRBJ1-5; the match to TRBD1 covers 7 bases. Germline V lookup: CDR1 LNHDA, CDR2 SQIVND (reference sequence). The CDR3 has 14 amino acids. Losses at the gene ends were 9 bases for V and 6 bases for J; bases not matched to a gene: 11. The CDR3 DNA reads as TGTGCCAGCTATCCAGGGGGTTTTGGTCAGCCCCAGCATTTT. Translated: CASYPGGFGQPQHF.

The CDR3 protein is CASSFGVRNYGYTF. Written as DNA, the CDR3 is TGTGCCAGCAGCTTTGGGGTTCGGAACTATGGCTACACCTTC. The J gene is TRBJ1-2, the V gene TRBV11-2; D unresolved. The germline V gene has CDR1 SGHAT and CDR2 FQNNGV. V lost 3 bases and J 2 bases, leaving 10 bases between the germline ends. The CDR3 sequence is 14 residues long.

This clone was counted a few times. The same CDR3 arises from other DNA sequences in this sample as well. The chain links TRBV6-4 to TRBJ2-3; 10 bases are a match to TRBD2. V was pared by 2 bases and J by 6 bases, with 2 bases of the junction left unmatched. Germline V gene data show CDR1 as MRHNA and CDR2 as SNTAGT. The CDR3 totals 14 residues. The CDR3 is CASSDSGGADTQYF. The CDR3 nucleotides are TGTGCCAGCAGTGACAGCGGGGGGGCCGATACGCAGTATTTT.

The V and J genes are TRBV9 and TRBJ1-2; maybe TRBD1 (5 bases). V was clipped by 3 bases and J by 7 bases, with 16 bases between them. The CDR3 is 14 amino acids. Germline V gene lookup returns CDR1 SGDLS and CDR2 YYNGEE. The CDR3 region has the DNA TGTGCCAGCAGCGGGACCGTGGAGGGGAGTGGCTACACCTTC. Amino acid sequence: CASSGTVEGSGYTF. Combining the CDR3 with reference TRBV9 and TRBJ1-2 gives the whole variable domain DSGVTQTPKHLITATGQRVTLRCSPRSGDLSVYWYQQSLDQGLQFLIQYYNGEERAKGNILERFSAQQFPDLHSELNLSSLELGDSALYFCASSGTVEGSGYTFGSGTRLTVV.

The chain carries TRBV2 and TRBJ2-7; no clear D gene. Per the germline V gene, CDR1 is SNHLY and CDR2 is FYNNEI. The CDR3 loop spans 14 amino acids. V was trimmed by 6 bases and J by 1 base, leaving 13 bases between them. The CDR3 nucleotides are TGTGCCAGCAGATCATCACTGGGATCCTACGAGCAGTACTTC. It is translated as CASRSSLGSYEQYF.